A selection of T cell receptor beta chains follows, all from one sample in a study of radiation and T cells in renal cell carcinoma. TCRdb's copy holds only in-frame clones and misses some; the assay was immunoSEQ multiplex PCR. The sample holds tens of thousands of clones, 82% seen once. The sample here was blood, taken from a patient whose treatment included radiotherapy and nephrectomy. These receptors were collected from a man aged 55 to 70 with renal cell carcinoma. Each CDR3 is given with its conserved first and last residue. The D gene is left open where the match is weak. Not all rows give a size; the values are once, few, many and, for expanded clones, a class.

TRBV19	NA	TRBJ2-1	once	CASSPLGVGMNEQFF	TGTGCCAGTAGTCCCCTCGGAGTAGGAATGAATGAGCAGTTCTTC
TRBV9	NA	TRBJ2-2	NA	CASSVVGARSPGELFF	TGTGCCAGCAGCGTAGTGGGGGCGCGAAGCCCCGGGGAGCTGTTTTTT
TRBV7-9	TRBD2	TRBJ2-7	NA	CASSLDLYAGDYEQYF	TGTGCCAGCAGCTTAGACCTATACGCGGGAGATTACGAGCAGTACTTC
TRBV5-1	TRBD1	TRBJ2-5	NA	CASSLVGRGSQETQYF	TGCGCCAGCAGCTTGGTTGGCAGGGGGTCCCAAGAGACCCAGTACTTC
TRBV2	NA	TRBJ2-3	NA	CASSQLSSTDTQYF	TGTGCCAGCAGTCAACTGTCTAGCACAGATACGCAGTATTTT
TRBV6-5	NA	TRBJ2-7	once	CASSYNFQGTHEQYF	TGTGCCAGCAGTTACAACTTTCAGGGGACCCACGAGCAGTACTTC
TRBV7-2	NA	TRBJ2-3	NA	CASSLQGYRDTQYF	TGTGCCAGCAGCTTGCAGGGTTATAGAGATACGCAGTATTTT
TRBV11-2	TRBD2	TRBJ2-7	NA	CASSLGGGSSYEQYF	TGTGCCAGCAGCTTAGGGGGCGGGAGCTCCTACGAGCAGTACTTC
TRBV5-1	NA	TRBJ1-1	many	CASSPSLGVGGTEAFF	TGCGCCAGCAGCCCGTCCTTAGGCGTAGGGGGTACTGAAGCTTTCTTT
TRBV20-1	NA	TRBJ2-7	NA	CSTGLVYEQYF	TGCAGTACTGGACTCGTTTACGAGCAGTACTTC
TRBV28	TRBD2	TRBJ2-1	NA	CASRRGAGAGYNEQFF	TGTGCCAGCAGGAGGGGCGCGGGAGCGGGGTACAATGAGCAGTTCTTC
TRBV28	TRBD1	TRBJ1-2	NA	CASIMTGRNYGYTF	TGTGCCAGCATTATGACAGGGAGGAACTATGGCTACACCTTC
TRBV6-5	TRBD2	TRBJ2-1	once	CASSLRGLGNEQFF	TGTGCCAGCAGTTTAAGGGGACTAGGCAATGAGCAGTTCTTC
TRBV5-1	NA	TRBJ1-4	NA	CASSSGTSGEKLFF	TGCGCCAGCAGCTCCGGGACCTCGGGCGAAAAACTGTTTTTT
TRBV5-5	NA	TRBJ2-7	few	CASSLQWREDYEQYF	TGTGCCAGCAGCTTGCAATGGAGGGAGGACTACGAGCAGTACTTC
TRBV10-3	TRBD2	TRBJ2-3	NA	CAISPFSGFPDTQYF	TGTGCCATCAGCCCCTTTAGCGGGTTCCCGGATACGCAGTATTTT
TRBV4-3	NA	TRBJ2-2	NA	CASSQERNFGAGELFF	TGCGCCAGCAGCCAAGAAAGGAACTTCGGGGCCGGGGAGCTGTTTTTT
TRBV28	TRBD1	TRBJ1-2	NA	CASKGGLTGNYGYTF	TGTGCCAGCAAAGGTGGCCTGACAGGGAATTATGGCTACACCTTC
TRBV21-1	NA	TRBJ2-7	NA	CASSKTGAQYF	TGTGCCAGCAGCAAGACGGGGGCCCAGTACTTC
TRBV21-1	NA	TRBJ2-2	NA	CASSKGHWWETGELFF	TGTGCCAGCAGCAAGGGACATTGGTGGGAGACCGGGGAGCTGTTTTTT
TRBV5-1	NA	TRBJ2-7	NA	CASSLERPEGQYF	TGCGCCAGCAGCTTGGAACGGCCGGAGGGGCAGTACTTC
TRBV20-1	NA	TRBJ1-3	NA	CSARVGRTIYF	TGCAGTGCTAGAGTGGGAAGGACCATATATTTT
TRBV6-1	TRBD1	TRBJ2-3	NA	CASSGPRQGDTQYF	TGTGCCAGCAGTGGCCCAAGACAGGGAGATACGCAGTATTTT
TRBV5-1	TRBD2	TRBJ2-1	NA	CASSPLGERELNSYNEQFF	TGCGCCAGCAGCCCCCTTGGAGAGCGGGAACTAAACTCCTACAATGAGCAGTTCTTC
TRBV7-2	NA	TRBJ2-2	NA	CASSRNRGGKQTGELFF	TGTGCCAGCAGCCGCAACAGGGGCGGGAAGCAGACCGGGGAGCTGTTTTTT
TRBV7-2	TRBD1	TRBJ2-7	NA	CASSFPGQGMNEQYF	TGTGCCAGCAGCTTCCCGGGACAGGGCATGAACGAGCAGTACTTC
TRBV21-1	NA	TRBJ2-7	NA	CASSKRGPGQGADEQYF	TGTGCCAGCAGCAAAAGGGGGCCGGGACAGGGGGCTGACGAGCAGTACTTC
TRBV5-1	NA	TRBJ2-3	NA	CASSTPGNTDTQYF	TGCGCCAGCAGCACCCCAGGAAATACAGATACGCAGTATTTT
TRBV27	TRBD1	TRBJ1-1	few	CASSLDPTGRATEAFF	TGTGCCAGCAGTTTGGACCCGACAGGGCGGGCCACTGAAGCTTTCTTT
TRBV2	NA	TRBJ2-5	NA	CASSADTGGQTQYF	TGTGCCAGCAGTGCGGACACCGGGGGGCAGACCCAGTACTTC
TRBV2	TRBD2	TRBJ2-3	NA	CASRDPSGLRDTQYF	TGTGCCAGCAGGGACCCTAGCGGATTGAGGGATACGCAGTATTTT
TRBV9	TRBD2	TRBJ2-1	NA	CASSVDLAGGNNEQFF	TGTGCCAGCAGCGTAGATTTAGCGGGAGGGAACAATGAGCAGTTCTTC
TRBV28	NA	TRBJ2-7	NA	CASRGRDLSF	TGTGCCAGCAGGGGGCGGGACCTATCCTTC
TRBV5-5	TRBD1	TRBJ1-4	NA	CASSLVWGQGLTEKLFF	TGTGCCAGCAGCTTGGTCTGGGGACAGGGGCTTACGGAAAAACTGTTTTTT
TRBV19	NA	TRBJ2-2	NA	CASSPFVGGNTGELFF	TGTGCCAGTAGCCCGTTTGTGGGCGGGAACACCGGGGAGCTGTTTTTT
TRBV30	NA	TRBJ1-1	many	CAWSSGAEAFF	TGTGCCTGGAGTTCTGGGGCTGAAGCTTTCTTT